This entry describes one TCR beta chain. Study processing details: Reference gene primer amplification gave estimated nucleated cell counts. Sequencing used immunoSEQ multiplex PCR; TCRdb keeps in-frame clones, though not all of them. The V and J calls and the clone size are those of that table, but D and trimming were determined from the DNA. The repertoire includes under 300,000 clones, roughly 89% of them detected once, and approximately 2.1% sits in the top ten. The CDR3 loop spans 19 amino acids. V dropped 3 bases and J dropped 5 bases, with 28 bases sitting between them. Germline V gives CDR1 LNHDA, CDR2 SQIVND (reference sequence). This record belongs to a study of blood T cell repertoires in COVID-19. Enrolment of Seattle patients took place during active infection, and they were followed longitudinally.

J is TRBJ1-1 and V is TRBV19, with D possibly matching TRBD1 (6 bases). Material: peripheral blood. The TCR comes from a woman in her sixties with COVID-19, enrolled during active disease. This CDR3 reads CASSIQGTRKVGPQTEAFF. CDR3 coding DNA: TGTGCCAGTAGTATCCAAGGGACACGGAAAGTCGGACCACAGACTGAAGCTTTCTTT.